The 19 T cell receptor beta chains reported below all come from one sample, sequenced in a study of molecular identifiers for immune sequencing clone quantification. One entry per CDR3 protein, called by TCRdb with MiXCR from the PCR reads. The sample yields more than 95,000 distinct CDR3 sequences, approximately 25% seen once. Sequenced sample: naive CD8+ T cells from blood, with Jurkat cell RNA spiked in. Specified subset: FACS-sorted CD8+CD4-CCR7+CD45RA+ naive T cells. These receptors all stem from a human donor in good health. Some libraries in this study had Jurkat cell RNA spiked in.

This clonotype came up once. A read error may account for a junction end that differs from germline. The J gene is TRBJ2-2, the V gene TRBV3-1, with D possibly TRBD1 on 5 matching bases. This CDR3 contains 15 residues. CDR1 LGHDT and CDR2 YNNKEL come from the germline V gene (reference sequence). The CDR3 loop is CARSQILDIPGELFF. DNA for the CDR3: TGTGCCCGCAGCCAAATCCTGGACATCCCCGGGGAGCTGTTTTTT. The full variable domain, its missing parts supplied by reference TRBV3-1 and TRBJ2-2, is DTAVSQTPKYLVTQMGNDKSIKCEQNLGHDTMYWYKQDSKKFLKIMFSYNNKELIINETVPNRFSPKSPDKAHLNLHINSLELGDSAVYFCARSQILDIPGELFFGEGSRLTVL.

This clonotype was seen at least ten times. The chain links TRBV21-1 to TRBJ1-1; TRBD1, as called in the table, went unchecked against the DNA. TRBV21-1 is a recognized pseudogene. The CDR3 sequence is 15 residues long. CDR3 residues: CASSKAGDQGTEAFF. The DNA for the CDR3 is TGTGCCAGCAGCAAAGCGGGTGACCAGGGGACTGAAGCTTTCTTT.

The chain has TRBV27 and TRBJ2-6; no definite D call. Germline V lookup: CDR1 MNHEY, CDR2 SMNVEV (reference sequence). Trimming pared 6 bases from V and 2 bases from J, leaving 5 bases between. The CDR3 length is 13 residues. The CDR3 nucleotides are TGTGCCAGCAGAAAGCCTGGGGCCAACGTCCTGACTTTC. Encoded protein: CASRKPGANVLTF. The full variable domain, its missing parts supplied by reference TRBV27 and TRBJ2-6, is EAQVTQNPRYLITVTGKKLTVTCSQNMNHEYMSWYRQDPGLGLRQIYYSMNVEVTDKGDVPEGYKVSRKEKRNFPLILESPSPNQTSLYFCASRKPGANVLTFGAGSRLTVL.

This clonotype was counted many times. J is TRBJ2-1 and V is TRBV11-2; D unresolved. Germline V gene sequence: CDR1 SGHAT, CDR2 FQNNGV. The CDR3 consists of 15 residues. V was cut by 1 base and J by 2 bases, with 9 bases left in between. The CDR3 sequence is CASSLVERPYNEQFF. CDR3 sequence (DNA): TGTGCCAGCAGCTTAGTAGAGCGCCCCTACAATGAGCAGTTCTTC.

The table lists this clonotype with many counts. The DNA for the CDR3 is TGTGCCAGCAGTCCCGATATCTCTGGGGCCAACGTCCTGACTTTC. Protein: CASSPDISGANVLTF. This chain connects TRBV12-3 or TRBV12-4 to TRBJ2-6; D remains ambiguous. The CDR3 sequence is 15 residues long. V was trimmed by 5 bases and J by 0 bases, leaving 8 bases between them.

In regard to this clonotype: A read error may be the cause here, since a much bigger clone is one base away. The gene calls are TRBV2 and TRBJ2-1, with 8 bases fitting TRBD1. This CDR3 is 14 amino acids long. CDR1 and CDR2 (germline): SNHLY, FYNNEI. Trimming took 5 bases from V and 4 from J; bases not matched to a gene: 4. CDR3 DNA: TGTGCCAGCAGTCCGTGGACAGGGTACAATGAGCAGTTCTTC. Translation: CASSPWTGYNEQFF.

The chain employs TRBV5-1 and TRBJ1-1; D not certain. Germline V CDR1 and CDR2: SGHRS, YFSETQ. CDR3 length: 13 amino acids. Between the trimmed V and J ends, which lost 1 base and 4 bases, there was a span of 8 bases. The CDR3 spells CASSLSVGTEAFF. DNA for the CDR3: TGCGCCAGCAGCTTGTCCGTTGGCACTGAAGCTTTCTTT.

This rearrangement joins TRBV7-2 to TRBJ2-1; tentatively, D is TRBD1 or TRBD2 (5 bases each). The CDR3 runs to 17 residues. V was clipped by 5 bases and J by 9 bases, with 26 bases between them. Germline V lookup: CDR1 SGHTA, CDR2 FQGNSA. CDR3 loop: CASSPHPTLEGTPEQFF. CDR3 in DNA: TGTGCCAGCAGCCCCCACCCCACTTTAGAAGGGACCCCTGAGCAGTTCTTC.

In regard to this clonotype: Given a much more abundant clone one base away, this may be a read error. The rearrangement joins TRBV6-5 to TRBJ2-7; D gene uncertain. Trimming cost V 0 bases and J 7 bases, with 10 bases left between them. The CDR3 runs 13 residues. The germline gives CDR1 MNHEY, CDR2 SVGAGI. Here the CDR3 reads CASSYSFVDEQYF. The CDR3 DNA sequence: TGTGCCAGCAGTTACTCGTTTGTGGATGAGCAGTACTTC.

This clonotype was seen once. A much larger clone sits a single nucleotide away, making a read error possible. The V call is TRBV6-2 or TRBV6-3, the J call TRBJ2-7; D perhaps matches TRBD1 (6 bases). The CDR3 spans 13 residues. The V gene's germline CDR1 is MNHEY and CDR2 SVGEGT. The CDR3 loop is CASTDRSSYERYF. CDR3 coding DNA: TGTGCCAGCACTGACAGGAGCTCCTACGAGCGGTACTTC.

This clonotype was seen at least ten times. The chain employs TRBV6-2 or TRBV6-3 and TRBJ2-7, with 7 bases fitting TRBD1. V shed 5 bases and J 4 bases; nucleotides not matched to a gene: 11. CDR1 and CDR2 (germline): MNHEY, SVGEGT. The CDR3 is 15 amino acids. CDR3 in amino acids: CASSPPDRMEYEQYF. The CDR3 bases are TGTGCCAGCAGTCCGCCGGACAGGATGGAATACGAGCAGTACTTC.

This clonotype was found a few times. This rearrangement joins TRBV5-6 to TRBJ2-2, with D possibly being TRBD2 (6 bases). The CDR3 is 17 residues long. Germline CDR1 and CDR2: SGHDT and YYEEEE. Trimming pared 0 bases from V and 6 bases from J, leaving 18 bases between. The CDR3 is CASSLGTVRESAGELFF. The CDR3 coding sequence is TGTGCCAGCAGCTTGGGAACGGTACGGGAGTCGGCCGGGGAGCTGTTTTTT.

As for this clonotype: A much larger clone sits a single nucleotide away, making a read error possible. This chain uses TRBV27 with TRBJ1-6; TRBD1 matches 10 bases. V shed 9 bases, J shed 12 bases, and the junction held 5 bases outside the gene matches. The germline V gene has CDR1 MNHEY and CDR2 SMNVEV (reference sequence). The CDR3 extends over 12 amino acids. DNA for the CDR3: TGTGCCAGTCGGGACAGGGGTTTACCCCTCCACTTT. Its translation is CASRDRGLPLHF.

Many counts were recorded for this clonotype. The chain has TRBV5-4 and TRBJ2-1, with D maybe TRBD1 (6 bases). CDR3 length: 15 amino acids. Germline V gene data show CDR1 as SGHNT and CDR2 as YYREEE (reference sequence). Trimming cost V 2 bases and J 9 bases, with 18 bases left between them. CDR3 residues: CASSLPNYRAGEQFF. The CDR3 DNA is TGTGCCAGCAGCTTACCCAACTACAGGGCCGGTGAGCAGTTCTTC.

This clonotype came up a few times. CDR3 DNA: TGTGCCAGTAGTTCAGGGGGAAGTACTGAAGCTTTCTTT. This codes for CASSSGGSTEAFF. The chain recombines TRBV19 with TRBJ1-1, with 7 positions matching TRBD1. V gave up 5 bases and J gave up 5 bases; unmatched junction bases: 5. CDR3 length: 13 residues. Germline CDR1 reads LNHDA; CDR2 reads SQIVND (reference sequence).

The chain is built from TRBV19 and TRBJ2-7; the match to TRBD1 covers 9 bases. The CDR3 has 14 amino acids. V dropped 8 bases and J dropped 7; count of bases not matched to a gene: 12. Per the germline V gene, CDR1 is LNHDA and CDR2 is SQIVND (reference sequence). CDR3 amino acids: CASATGGSATEQYF. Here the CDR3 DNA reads TGTGCCAGTGCCACAGGGGGCTCAGCTACTGAGCAGTACTTC.

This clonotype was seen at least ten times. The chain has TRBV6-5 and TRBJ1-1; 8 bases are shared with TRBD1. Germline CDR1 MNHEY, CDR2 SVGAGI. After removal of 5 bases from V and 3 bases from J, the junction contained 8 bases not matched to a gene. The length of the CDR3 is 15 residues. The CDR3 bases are TGTGCCAGCAGTGAACAGGGGGGAATTGACACTGAAGCTTTCTTT. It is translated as CASSEQGGIDTEAFF.

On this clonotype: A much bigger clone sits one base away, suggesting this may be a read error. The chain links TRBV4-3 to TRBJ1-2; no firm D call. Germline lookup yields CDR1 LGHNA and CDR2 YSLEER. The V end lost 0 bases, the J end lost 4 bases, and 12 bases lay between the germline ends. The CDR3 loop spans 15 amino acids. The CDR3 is CASSQESLALYGYTF. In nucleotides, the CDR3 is TGCGCCAGCAGCCAAGAGTCCCTGGCCCTCTATGGCTACACCTTC.

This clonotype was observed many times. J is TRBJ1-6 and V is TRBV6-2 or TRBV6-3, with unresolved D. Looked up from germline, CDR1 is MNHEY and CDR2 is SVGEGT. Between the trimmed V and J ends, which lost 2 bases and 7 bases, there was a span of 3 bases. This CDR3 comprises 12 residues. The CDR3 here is CASSYMNSPLHF. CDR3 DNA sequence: TGTGCCAGCAGTTACATGAATTCACCCCTCCACTTT.